This T cell receptor beta chain was documented in a study of response to subunit inactivated influenza vaccine. The study, taken as a whole, reports: There was a suggestion from the authors that each seasonal influenza vaccination recruits few new T cells.

A single record per CDR3 protein comes from TCRdb applying MiXCR to the RT-PCR reads. The table shows about 780,000 distinct CDR3 sequences, with approximately 18% occurring only once. This clonotype was recorded at least ten times. Its antigen remains unknown. The sequence came from a man aged 50 to 60 who received an inactivated influenza vaccine. The sample consisted of PBMCs from blood, taken 4 to 6 days after vaccination.

The CDR3 DNA is TGTGCCAGCACCCCCGGGACAGGGGTCCATGAGCAGTTCTTC. This sequence encodes CASTPGTGVHEQFF. V usage is TRBV7-9 and J usage is TRBJ2-1; 10 nucleotides agree with TRBD1. The CDR3 has 14 amino acids. Germline assignment: CDR1 SEHNR and CDR2 FQNEAQ (reference sequence). V trimming: 7 bases; J trimming: 8 bases; junction bases outside the gene matches: 8.